What follows is one TCR beta chain and its context. The data were taken from a study of blood T cell repertoires in COVID-19. At the level of the study: Acute-phase and convalescent COVID-19 samples originated in the United States, Italy and Spain.

Authors' methods: Cell counts per sample came from amplifying reference gene primers. Assay used: immunoSEQ multiplex PCR; TCRdb lists only in-frame clones, some missing. Clonal size and the V and J genes are those of that table, whereas D and trimming came from the DNA. In the table there are about 65,000 clones, roughly 79% of which are singletons. Source material: peripheral blood. The receptor was isolated from a human donor in a cohort sampled during active COVID-19.

As DNA, the CDR3 is TGTGCCAGCAGTGGACAGAGCTCTGGAAACACCATATATTTT. The encoded protein is CASSGQSSGNTIYF. The V and J genes are TRBV2 and TRBJ1-3, with a weak D call TRBD1 (5 bases). Germline V gene lookup returns CDR1 SNHLY and CDR2 FYNNEI. V shed 4 bases and J shed 0 bases, with 7 bases lying between them. The CDR3 is made up of 14 amino acids.